Listed here are 11 T cell receptor beta chains from one sample, sequenced in a study of T cell changes during pregnancy in multiple sclerosis (dated by TCRdb to about 2019). The receptor library was made with the immunoSEQ multiplex PCR assay. TCRdb holds this immuneACCESS table with in-frame rearrangements only. Some clones are missing; in checked studies, unresolved V genes explain under half, and the rest has no known cause. For this sample there are about 68,000 clones; about 90% appear just once. The top ten clonotypes cover roughly 0.8% of the sample. Sequencing used peripheral blood, obtained in the second trimester of pregnancy. Receptors were obtained from a female donor with multiple sclerosis, enrolled in a pregnancy study.

The CDR3 DNA reads TGTGCCAGCAGTTCCCGAACAGGGGGCAACAAGGACACCTTC. This sequence encodes CASSSRTGGNKDTF. The chain recombines TRBV27 with TRBJ1-2, with 9 bases identical to TRBD1. Trimming at V came to 4 bases and at J to 12 bases, leaving 12 bases not matched to a gene. CDR1 and CDR2 (germline): MNHEY, SMNVEV (reference sequence). This CDR3 is 14 amino acids long.

The chain employs TRBV5-4 and TRBJ2-5; D is ambiguous. The germline V gene has CDR1 SGHNT and CDR2 YYREEE (reference sequence). With 4 bases removed from V and 2 bases from J, the gap between germline ends came to 12 bases. The CDR3 is 14 residues long. The CDR3 nucleotides are TGTGCCAGCAGCCACACAGATTGGCAAGAGACCCAGTACTTC. Residues: CASSHTDWQETQYF.

This clone was seen just once. The V and J genes are TRBV5-5 and TRBJ1-4; D gene unclear. Germline V gene data show CDR1 as SGHKS and CDR2 as YYEKEE (reference sequence). The CDR3 has 13 amino acids. Between the trimmed V and J ends, which lost 4 bases and 5 bases, there was a span of 9 bases. In DNA, the CDR3 is TGTGCCAGCAGCCGGTCGGGGAATGAAAAACTGTTTTTT. It yields the protein CASSRSGNEKLFF.

V gene TRBV19 combines with J gene TRBJ1-3; weak D call: TRBD1 (5 bases). Trimming shortened V by 10 bases and J by 5 bases, and 12 bases separated the two germline ends. Germline CDR1 and CDR2: LNHDA and SQIVND (reference sequence). This CDR3 contains 12 residues. CDR3 DNA sequence: TGTGCCACGTGGGACTGGCGAAACACCATATATTTT. Translated, it gives CATWDWRNTIYF. Drawing the rest from reference TRBV19 and TRBJ1-3, the complete variable domain is DGGITQSPKYLFRKEGQNVTLSCEQNLNHDAMYWYRQDPGQGLRLIYYSQIVNDFQKGDIAEGYSVSREKKESFPLTVTSAQKNPTAFYLCATWDWRNTIYFGEGSWLTVV.

The chain joins TRBV5-5 to TRBJ2-2; 7 bases fit TRBD1. J lost 3 bases, V lost 4 bases, and 9 bases had no gene match. This CDR3 is built from 16 residues. Germline lookup yields CDR1 SGHKS and CDR2 YYEKEE (reference sequence). The CDR3 spells CASSKKTGTDTGELFF. The CDR3 region has the DNA TGTGCCAGCAGCAAAAAGACAGGGACGGACACCGGGGAGCTGTTTTTT.

The CDR3: CASSQGAGNTIYF. The CDR3, as DNA: TGCGCCAGCAGCCAAGGGGCCGGAAACACCATATATTTT. The gene calls are TRBV4-3 and TRBJ1-3; no firm D call. This CDR3 contains 13 residues. Trimming took off 1 base at V and 4 bases at J, with 5 bases between the two ends. Looked up from germline, CDR1 is LGHNA and CDR2 is YSLEER.

The rearrangement links TRBV7-2 to TRBJ1-6; no definite D call. Germline V CDR1 and CDR2: SGHTA, FQGNSA. The CDR3 loop spans 15 amino acids. V lost 1 base to trimming and J lost 7 bases, with 11 bases between them. This CDR3 reads CASSLGTGSNSPLHF. The DNA for the CDR3 is TGTGCCAGCAGCTTAGGAACGGGTTCCAATTCACCCCTCCACTTT.

The rearrangement links TRBV18 to TRBJ2-5; 8 positions match TRBD2. This CDR3 is 13 amino acids long. Germline CDR1 and CDR2: KGHSH and LQKENI. V lost 5 bases, J lost 8 bases, and 7 bases stayed unmatched. CDR3 coding DNA: TGTGCCAGCTCAAAGGGGACTAGAGAAACCCAGTACTTC. Its protein is CASSKGTRETQYF. Together with reference TRBV18 and TRBJ2-5, the CDR3 gives the full variable domain: NAGVMQNPRHLVRRRGQEARLRCSPMKGHSHVYWYRQLPEEGLKFMVYLQKENIIDESGMPKERFSAEFPKEGPSILRIQQVVRGDSAAYFCASSKGTRETQYFGPGTRLLVL.

This rearrangement joins TRBV7-3 to TRBJ2-2, with D maybe TRBD2 (6 bases). The CDR3 spans 16 residues. V was shortened by 4 bases and J by 4 bases, with 16 bases between the two germline ends. Germline V gene sequence: CDR1 SGHTA, CDR2 FQGTGA. CDR3 sequence reads: CASSSGGRSSTGELFF. The DNA for the CDR3 is TGTGCCAGCAGCTCCGGGGGTCGGTCCTCCACCGGGGAGCTGTTTTTT.

The genes are TRBV5-4 and TRBJ1-1, with unresolved D. There are 16 residues in the CDR3. The V gene's germline CDR1 is SGHNT and CDR2 YYREEE (reference sequence). Trimming pared 5 bases from V and 1 base from J, leaving 18 bases between. The CDR3 loop is CASSLTPLTWNTEAFF. In nucleotides, the CDR3 is TGTGCCAGCAGTCTCACTCCCCTTACGTGGAACACTGAAGCTTTCTTT.

The rearrangement links TRBV30 to TRBJ1-1, with a possible D match to TRBD1 (6 bases). The CDR3 has 11 residues. The germline gives CDR1 GTSNPN, CDR2 SVGIG (reference sequence). V lost 5 bases and J lost 7, with 11 bases in between. The CDR3 reads CAWGGQIEAFF. The CDR3 DNA reads TGTGCCTGGGGTGGACAGATTGAAGCTTTCTTT.